The T cell receptor beta chain described here comes from a study of shared clonotypes between healthy human individuals. Study summary: The plates for each donor numbered three CD4 naive, three CD4 memory, two CD8 naive and one CD8 memory. Study outcomes and limitations: Relative to memory subsets, naive subsets generally showed larger estimated richness.

Notes on this clone: Its antigen is unidentified.

Germline loops: CDR1 SGHNT, CDR2 YYREEE (reference sequence). Trimming took 2 bases from V and 4 from J; bases not matched to a gene: 5. This CDR3 contains 16 residues. 200 to 250 ng DNA, 30,000 to 35,000 T cell genomes, went into each sorted-subset replicate PCR. Some clones are missing from TCRdb's copy, which holds only in-frame ones; the method was immunoSEQ multiplex PCR. This repertoire shows over a million clones, 78% found once; its top ten account for more than 0.55%. The TCR comes from a young man in good health. Some clones in this sample may be carry-over from other donors' samples. J is TRBJ2-3 and V is TRBV5-4; 12 nucleotides line up with TRBD2. The specimen sequenced was memory CD4+ T cells from PBMCs. The sample's subset: CD45RA-negative fraction. The DNA of the CDR3 is TGTGCCAGCAGCTTCGAGACTAGCGGGAGTGCAGATACGCAGTATTTT. Amino acid sequence: CASSFETSGSADTQYF.